This T cell receptor (beta chain) was sequenced during a study of vaccination effects on CD4 cells after COVID-19. The V gene's germline CDR1 is SGHRS and CDR2 YFSETQ. The CDR3 length is 13 residues. Trimming took off 0 bases at V and 7 bases at J, with 7 bases between the two ends. Profiled with immunoSEQ multiplex PCR; TCRdb holds only in-frame clones, not every one. The data show some 25,000 clones, less than 85% seen once. Comment on this clone: Its antigen is not identified.

Viral peptide pools were used in the ViraFEST assay to expand antigen-specific CD4+ T cells, and sequencing came afterward. Having been cultured for less than 13 days, the cells underwent CD4+ T cell isolation. Confirmation by PCR established that the person had SARS-CoV-2 infection between March and December 2020. This chain uses TRBV5-1 with TRBJ2-2; D is unclear. This sequence originates from a human donor who had a prior SARS-CoV-2 infection. Material: CD4+ T cells from PBMCs cultured with SARS-CoV-2 spike peptides, obtained before COVID-19 vaccination. As DNA, the CDR3 is TGCGCCAGCAGCTTGGGTGTCAGCGGGGAGCTGTTTTTT. It codes for CASSLGVSGELFF. The complete variable domain, with remaining parts taken from reference TRBV5-1 and TRBJ2-2, reads KAGVTQTPRYLIKTRGQQVTLSCSPISGHRSVSWYQQTPGQGLQFLFEYFSETQRNKGNFPGRFSGRQFSNSRSEMNVSTLELGDSALYLCASSLGVSGELFFGEGSRLTVL.